Reported below is one TCR beta chain. This clone has a handful of counts. It lacks a known antigen. No much larger clonotype is one base removed from it; base qualities were not supplied. In total, 600 or so healthy bone marrow donors made up the cohort. At the time of sampling, all cohort members were nominally healthy, though unrecorded immune exposures were likely present. The donor tested CMV seropositive and was one of the 289 seropositive cohort members. A peripheral blood sample was provided by each donor, and peripheral blood mononuclear cells were used for TCR beta sequencing. Genomic DNA was extracted from the blood cell samples with the Qiagen DNeasy Blood Extraction Kit. These data come from a study of cytomegalovirus exposure and HLA in healthy donors (dated by TCRdb to the late 2010s). Regarding the complete study: An earlier analysis of roughly 630 of the donors reported approximately 300 Gb of sequence data and roughly 110 million unique TCR beta sequences from about 200 million T cells. An early release covering about 600 HLA-typed donors comprised 250 to 350 gigabases of sequencing data and 85 million or so unique TCR sequences. Of the approximately 400 genotyped donors, roughly 80% fell in the genetic ancestry cluster associated with self-reported Caucasian donors. The study aimed to test whether signatures of past pathogen exposure could be identified by cataloging public T cell receptors. The study used immunosequencing to profile the T cell repertoires of 600 to 850 subjects and linked those repertoires to cytomegalovirus serostatus. A separate validation cohort of some 130 different subjects was used in addition to the roughly 700-subject first cohort. The study combined high-throughput TCR immunosequencing, statistical association of individual TCRs with disease status, and machine learning to predict cytomegalovirus infection status. A later analysis re-analyzed previously published TCR beta repertoires from roughly 600 donors and added high-resolution HLA genotyping to study TCR occurrence patterns. Rather than using new phenotypic data, the later analysis identified candidate immune exposures from TCR beta sequences and from how often those sequences occurred across donors. In an earlier analysis of roughly 600 of the donors, high-throughput TCR beta sequencing was used to judge whether each TCR beta V gene segment behaved as functional or pseudogenic. Donor age, sex, ethnicity and CMV serostatus were collected together with the repertoire data. Genome-wide SNP genotypes for about 55% of the roughly 670 donors were used in a later genetic analysis, which treated that subset as a discovery cohort. Every repertoire in the discovery cohort had been generated on one and the same sequencing platform. HLA typing included class I and class II loci at four-digit resolution. Typing coverage varied by locus: roughly 629-630 donors for A, B, C, DRB1 and DQB1; about 520 for DQA1; 600 to 610 for DPA1; around 490 for DPB1. Roughly five DR-DQ haplotypes were treated as single units for association and clustering because of strong linkage in the cohort. Across 300 to 400 genotyped donors of the cohort, an average of 235,054 unique TCR beta nucleotide sequences per donor were sequenced, and approximately 17% of those sequences were non-productive. What the authors observed across the whole study: The cohort was sequenced for TCR beta chains only, and without alpha or paired-chain data the features that could be detected were limited. Strong co-occurrence of HLA alleles, especially DR and DQ, made assigning TCR associations to individual alleles difficult. CMV serostatus was the only immune exposure information available for the cohort. A later genetic analysis associated a missense DCLRE1C variant with V-gene and J-gene trimming of TCR beta chains, and an independent cohort replicated the association. In a later analysis, HLA-associated TCR beta chains were found to be more clonally expanded and to have lower generation probabilities than equally common non-associated chains. A further reported finding was that TCR beta sequences accurately predicted the HLA-A and HLA-B alleles for most subjects in the first cohort. Because counts were too low, seventeen rarely observed V segments, including chromosome 9 orphons, were excluded from the earlier analysis of 500 to 700 of the donors. A cluster of highly shared sequence variants was judged likely to represent a technical artifact of the sequencing pipeline. Three of the identified cytomegalovirus-associated TCR beta chains were confirmed in vitro to be specific for cytomegalovirus antigens. Broadly in line with IMGT annotations, most TCR beta V segments showed up in productive rearrangements about 87% or about 30% of the time in an earlier analysis of approximately 640 of the donors. The presence/absence analyses assumed that sequencing depth was roughly uniform across donors, and that assumption may not be true. Because some donors lacked HLA typing at each locus, the association tests relied only on the typed subset. A later analysis found that most CMV-associated TCR beta chains appeared HLA-restricted, with HLA associations seemingly driven largely by CMV exposure. In a later analysis, more than 15,000 TCR beta sequences were associated with specific HLA alleles at a false discovery rate of 0.05. Cytomegalovirus status was reported to be diagnosed by the classifier with high specificity and sensitivity in both the original and validation cohorts. Linkage disequilibrium might explain the correlated functional status among segregating V segments, but an unknown experimental factor could not be excluded. Some IMGT-functional V segments, including TRBV6-2 and TRBV6-3, could not be distinguished by the 87-base-pair reads and were therefore excluded. According to a later analysis, TCR association rates differed among HLA loci, with DRB1 alleles showing the most associated TCRs and HLA-C alleles showing the fewest. The study gave a list of 150 to 200 TCR beta chains associated with cytomegalovirus. According to a later genetic analysis, donors in an Asian-associated ancestry cluster had fewer N-insertions in productive TCRs than the roughly 700-donor mean. Most TCR sequences were observed very rarely across donors, whereas some public TCRs were present in many individuals. In a later analysis, several top co-occurrence clusters were reported to appear linked to parvovirus B19, influenza, CMV and Epstein-Barr virus. The authors suggested that the approach could potentially be generalized to other disease states and immunological phenotypes.

The V end gives up 7 bases and the J end 1 base, leaving 9 bases in the junction not matched to a gene. CDR1 and CDR2, per the germline V gene, are SGDLS and YYNGEE. The CDR3 runs 16 residues from the cysteine to the phenylalanine. Only the CDR3 part of the read is kept: 48 bases, read in frame from the first base. The protocol used for the library was the immunoSEQ multiplex PCR assay. For the multiplex PCR, a mixture combining 60 forward primers for TCR Vbeta segments and 13 reverse primers for TCR Jbeta segments was used. A multiplex PCR assay on genomic DNA amplified the CDR3 region of rearranged TCR beta genes. Amplified TCR beta libraries were sequenced as 87-base-pair reads on the Illumina HiSeq System. As for the original processing: A later analysis counted around 72 million unique TCR beta chains across the approximately 700 repertoires, and 10 million to 12 million of these chains were shared by at least two donors. To remove PCR and sequencing errors, raw reads were error-corrected and collapsed into unique sequences using a nearest-neighbor algorithm that merged closely related sequences. Alignment of CDR3 sequences to IMGT reference sequences was used to assign V, D and J gene segments. Each retained sequence needed at least a six-nucleotide match to both a V gene segment and a J gene segment. A rearrangement was called productive if the CDR3 had no stop codons and remained in frame with V and J, and every other rearrangement was called non-productive. CDR3 was defined according to IMGT convention as the region running from the second conserved V-encoded cysteine to the conserved J-encoded phenylalanine. The earlier analysis of about 610 of the donors excluded any sequence lacking an unambiguous match to a single V gene segment. An earlier analysis of about 590 of the donors classified V segments as functional when productive rearrangements were above 56.7% and as segregating when the standard deviation between donors was above 5%. A statistical classification framework was built to diagnose cytomegalovirus status from the catalog of TCR beta chain sequences. V and J gene assignment, in a later analysis, came from comparing TCR nucleotide sequences with IMGT/GENE-DB human TR gene sequences. In a later analysis, CDR3 sequences and most-parsimonious VDJ recombination scenarios were assigned using the TCRdist pipeline. A later analysis defined each TCR beta chain by its CDR3 amino acid sequence plus V-gene family, and excluded reads lacking a unique V-gene family. A later analysis removed over 500 highly shared, low-generation-probability nucleotide sequences to deal with suspected cross-contamination and a sequencing artifact. In a later analysis, a clonal expansion index for each public chain was calculated from normalized within-repertoire ranks of inferred template counts. In a later analysis, generation probabilities were computed using a VDJ recombination model fitted to out-of-frame rearrangements, and the results were checked against IGoR. In a later analysis, TCR-TCR, TCR-HLA and TCR-CMV co-occurrence was scored with hypergeometric tests, and a repertoire-size bias correction was applied to TCR pairs. In a later analysis, false discovery rates were estimated by permuting HLA or CMV assignments 20 times. In a later analysis, co-occurring TCRs were grouped using DBSCAN, with TCRdist sequence similarity added in when clustering inside HLA-allele-positive subsets. For co-occurrence clustering, repertoires with fewer than 30,000 or more than 120,000 public chains were excluded, along with 5 or 6 repertoires with anomalous nucleotide sharing. TCRdb obtained this table from immuneACCESS and retained in-frame rearrangements with V and J assigned. These tables miss some clones; where compared with another copy, unresolved V genes account for less than half of the shortfall, and the remainder is unexplained. Clonal size and the V and J genes are those of that table, whereas D and trimming came from the DNA. The sample table shows about 50,000 clones, and about 77% are seen once. The ten biggest clones cover approximately 2.7% of the sample.

The rearranged chain carries TRBV9 and TRBJ2-2; 8 bases in the middle match TRBD2. The sequence was obtained from a woman in her 40s in good health and CMV-seropositive. Sequencing was carried out using PBMCs. The CDR3 region: CASRVEAGGNTGELFF. The sequenced DNA is TGTGCCAGCCGGGTTGAGGCGGGGGGGAACACCGGGGAGCTGTTTTTT.